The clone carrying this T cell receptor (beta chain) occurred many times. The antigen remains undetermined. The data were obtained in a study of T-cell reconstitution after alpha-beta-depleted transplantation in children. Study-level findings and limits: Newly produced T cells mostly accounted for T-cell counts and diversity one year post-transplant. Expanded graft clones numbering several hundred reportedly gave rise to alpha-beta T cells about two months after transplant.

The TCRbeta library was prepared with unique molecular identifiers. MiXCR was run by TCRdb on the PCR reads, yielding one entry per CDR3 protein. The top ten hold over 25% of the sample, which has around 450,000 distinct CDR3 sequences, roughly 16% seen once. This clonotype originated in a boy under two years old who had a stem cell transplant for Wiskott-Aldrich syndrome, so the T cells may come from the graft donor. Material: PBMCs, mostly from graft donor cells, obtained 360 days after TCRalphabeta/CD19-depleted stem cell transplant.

CDR3 nucleotides: TGTGCCAGCAGCTTTCAAGCATTAGATCAGCCCCAGCATTTT. Protein product: CASSFQALDQPQHF. The chain joins TRBV12-3 or TRBV12-4 to TRBJ1-5; no firm D call. CDR3 length: 14 residues. Trimming took 6 bases from V and 5 from J, leaving 14 bases between them.